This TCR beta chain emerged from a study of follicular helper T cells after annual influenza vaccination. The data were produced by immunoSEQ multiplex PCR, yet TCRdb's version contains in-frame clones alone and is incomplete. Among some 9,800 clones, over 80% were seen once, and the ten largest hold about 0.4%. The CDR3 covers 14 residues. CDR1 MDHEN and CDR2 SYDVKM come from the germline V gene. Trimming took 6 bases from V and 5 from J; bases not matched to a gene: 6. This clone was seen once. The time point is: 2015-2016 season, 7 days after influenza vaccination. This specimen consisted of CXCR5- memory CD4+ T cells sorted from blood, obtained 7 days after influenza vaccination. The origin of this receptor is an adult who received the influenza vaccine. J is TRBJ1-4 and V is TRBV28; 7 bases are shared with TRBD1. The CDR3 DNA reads TGTGCCAGCAGCACGACAGGGAGGAATGAAAAACTGTTTTTT. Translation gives CASSTTGRNEKLFF.